This TCR beta chain emerged from a study of shared clonotypes between healthy human individuals. CD45RO-negative CD8 cells positively selected for CCR7 made up the naive population, which excluded terminally differentiated effector memory CD45RA+ cells. Donors had no recently reported acute infections or vaccinations and were HIV-negative. With 2 bases clipped from V and 4 bases from J, the junction kept 15 bases outside the gene matches. The CDR3 runs to 19 residues. Germline loops: CDR1 GTSNPN, CDR2 SVGIG (reference sequence). Sequenced by immunoSEQ multiplex PCR; TCRdb stores in-frame clones only, minus some. The sample yields 2 million to 2.5 million clones, about 92% seen once.

The V gene is TRBV30, the J gene TRBJ2-3; 13 nucleotides agree with TRBD2. This clonotype was obtained from a man between 18 and 35 years old in good health. Some clones in this sample may be carry-over from other donors' samples. The sample comprised naive CD8+ T cells from PBMCs. The CDR3 nucleotides are TGTGCCTGGAGTCCCGAAACCAGACTAGCGGGAGGATCTCCAGATACGCAGTATTTT. Translated, it gives CAWSPETRLAGGSPDTQYF.